This T cell receptor beta chain was identified during a study of cytomegalovirus exposure and HLA in healthy donors. About the study: An earlier analysis identified 120 million or so unique TCR beta sequences in about 179 million T cells. Overall study results and limits: It emerged from a later analysis that several of the most significant clusters appeared to be linked to common viral pathogens. In an earlier analysis, most TCR beta V segments were productive about 87% or about 30% of the time.

The PCR was carried out with 60 Vbeta primers and 13 Jbeta primers. Profiling relied on immunoSEQ multiplex PCR, and the TCRdb table lists in-frame clones only, not all of them. The data show over 150,000 clones, 70% to 80% seen once. Regarding this clone: Its antigen is as yet unknown.

The sequencing sample was made of PBMCs. The clonotype comes from a young man in good health and CMV-seropositive.

Written as DNA, the CDR3 is TGTGCCAGCAGCCCCCAGGGTTACTACAATGAGCAGTTCTTC. Protein product: CASSPQGYYNEQFF. V is TRBV13 and J is TRBJ2-1; D is possibly TRBD1 (5 bases). The CDR3 extends over 14 amino acids. Germline V gene lookup returns CDR1 PRHDT and CDR2 FYEKMQ (reference sequence). V shed 5 bases and J shed 3 bases, with 11 bases lying between them. Drawing the rest from reference TRBV13 and TRBJ2-1, the complete variable domain is AAGVIQSPRHLIKEKRETATLKCYPIPRHDTVYWYQQGPGQDPQFLISFYEKMQSDKGSIPDRFSAQQFSDYHSELNMSSLELGDSALYFCASSPQGYYNEQFFGPGTRLTVL.